Detailed here is one T cell receptor beta chain. Its target is unknown. Isolation of PBMCs gave at least 6.5 million cells per sample. Germline CDR1 and CDR2: DFQATT and SNEGSKA (reference sequence). The CDR3 spans 16 residues. J was trimmed by 1 base and V by 3 bases; bases with no gene match: 8. Primers used in a second PCR of about 7 to 12 cycles were a sample-barcoded 5' primer and a J-beta primer mix. TCRdb re-analysed the 5' RACE reads in MiXCR, keeping a single row per CDR3 protein. This table has approximately 2,000,000 distinct CDR3 sequences, approximately 39% appearing once. This sample is drawn from a study of blood T cells in healthy people across ages. Study summary: When template switching was applied, about one barcoded beta molecule was captured per two T cells.

Broader study findings: Long-lived donors carried more naive CD4+ cells and greater diversity than aged donors.

The origin of this receptor is a human donor in good health. The chain is built from TRBV20-1 and TRBJ2-1; TRBD1 matches at 8 bases. The sample comprised blood. The CDR3 loop reads CSARTFTGGSYNEQFF. The CDR3 bases are TGCAGTGCTAGGACCTTTACAGGGGGATCCTACAATGAGCAGTTCTTC.